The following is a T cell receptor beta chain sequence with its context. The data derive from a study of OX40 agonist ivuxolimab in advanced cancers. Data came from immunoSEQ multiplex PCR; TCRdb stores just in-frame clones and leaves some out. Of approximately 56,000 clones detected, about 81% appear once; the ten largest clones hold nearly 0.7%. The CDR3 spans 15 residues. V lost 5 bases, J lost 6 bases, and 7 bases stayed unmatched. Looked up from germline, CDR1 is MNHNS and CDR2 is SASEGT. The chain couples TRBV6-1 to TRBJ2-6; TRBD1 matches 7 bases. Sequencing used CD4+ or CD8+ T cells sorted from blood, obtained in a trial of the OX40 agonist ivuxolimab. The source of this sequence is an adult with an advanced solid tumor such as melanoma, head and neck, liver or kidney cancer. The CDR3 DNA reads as TGTGCCAGCAGTAAGGACAGGCCAGAGGCCAACGTCCTGACTTTC. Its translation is CASSKDRPEANVLTF.